The 31 T cell receptor beta chains below come from one sample, sequenced in a study of PD-1 blockade in classical Hodgkin lymphoma. TCRdb's table, derived via immunoSEQ multiplex PCR, lists solely in-frame clones and lacks some. The sample records around 30,000 clones, about 85% being singletons. Regarding time point: cycle 4 day 1 (C4D1), after around six weeks of nivolumab. Every patient was affected by relapse after autologous stem cell transplantation, while exposure to brentuximab vedotin was not uniform. From thawed PBMCs, CD4+ T cells were purified using magnetic negative selection. The sample was CD4+ T cells from blood, taken before the fourth cycle of nivolumab. All receptors derive from a human donor with classical Hodgkin lymphoma.

The CDR3 is CASSRPGGAGKADTQYF. The CDR3 nucleotides read TGTGCCAGCAGCCGACCTGGGGGGGCGGGGAAGGCAGATACGCAGTATTTT. V is TRBV5-5 and J is TRBJ2-3; possible D gene TRBD2, 7 bases. CDR3 length: 17 amino acids. V lost 4 bases to trimming and J lost 4 bases, with 22 bases between them. Germline CDR1 SGHKS, CDR2 YYEKEE (reference sequence).

The rearrangement links TRBV18 to TRBJ2-6, with unresolved D. V dropped 3 bases and J dropped 0 bases, with 12 bases sitting between them. The CDR3 has 17 amino acids. CDR1 KGHSH and CDR2 LQKENI come from the germline V gene. CDR3: CASSPGRVYSGANVLTF. The CDR3 region has the DNA TGTGCCAGCTCACCCGGCCGGGTTTACTCTGGGGCCAACGTCCTGACTTTC.

The chain has TRBV7-6 and TRBJ2-7, with TRBD1 matching over 7 bases. CDR3 length: 15 amino acids. Germline CDR1 reads SGHVS; CDR2 reads FNYEAQ. Trimming cost V 0 bases and J 9 bases; bases outside gene matches: 11. The CDR3 here is CASSLAIRGITVQYF. The CDR3, as DNA: TGTGCCAGCAGCTTAGCTATCAGGGGGATTACGGTGCAGTACTTC.

This clone appeared once. The genes are TRBV6-5 and TRBJ2-2, with D perhaps assigned TRBD1 or TRBD2 (5 bases each). This CDR3 contains 15 residues. The V gene's germline CDR1 is MNHEY and CDR2 SVGAGI. V lost 7 bases to trimming and J lost 4 bases, with 16 bases between them. The CDR3 here is CASNQIHGGTGELFF. The CDR3 DNA is TGTGCCAGCAACCAAATCCATGGGGGCACCGGGGAGCTGTTTTTT.

This clone appeared a few times. V is TRBV5-4 and J is TRBJ1-2; D may be TRBD1 (5 bases). This CDR3 is 17 amino acids long. Between the trimmed V and J ends, which lost 4 bases and 2 bases, there was a span of 21 bases. In germline, CDR1 is SGHNT, CDR2 YYREEE (reference sequence). CDR3 in amino acids: CASSRGTSTPTNYGYTF. Here the CDR3 DNA reads TGTGCCAGCAGCCGCGGGACTTCGACTCCGACGAACTATGGCTACACCTTC.

The V gene is TRBV25-1, the J gene TRBJ1-6; D remains ambiguous. V lost 4 bases to trimming and J lost 1 base, with 2 bases between them. The CDR3 has 13 residues. Germline values: CDR1 MGHDK, CDR2 SYGVNS. Here the CDR3 reads CASSGSYNSPLHF. CDR3 nucleotides: TGTGCCAGCAGTGGGTCCTATAATTCACCCCTCCACTTT.

In DNA, the CDR3 is TGTGCCAGCAGGGGCCGGGACAGGAGCTACGAGCAGTACTTC. Its protein product is CASRGRDRSYEQYF. V usage is TRBV28 and J usage is TRBJ2-7; 8 nucleotides align to TRBD1. V dropped 6 bases and J dropped 3; count of bases not matched to a gene: 7. This CDR3 is built from 14 residues. Germline CDR1 MDHEN, CDR2 SYDVKM. Full variable domain (outside the CDR3, taken from reference TRBV28 and TRBJ2-7): DVKVTQSSRYLVKRTGEKVFLECVQDMDHENMFWYRQDPGLGLRLIYFSYDVKMKEKGDIPEGYSVSREKKERFSLILESASTNQTSMYLCASRGRDRSYEQYFGPGTRLTVT.

This chain connects TRBV5-6 to TRBJ2-1; a weak D match, TRBD2 (6 bases). Germline V lookup: CDR1 SGHDT, CDR2 YYEEEE. Trimming shortened V by 2 bases and J by 8 bases, and 11 bases separated the two germline ends. This CDR3 comprises 13 residues. As DNA, the CDR3 is TGTGCCAGCAGCTTTCGGCGGGGAGATGAGCAGTTCTTC. Its translation: CASSFRRGDEQFF.

J is TRBJ2-7 and V is TRBV4-1; 8 nucleotides line up with TRBD1. Germline V lookup: CDR1 MGHRA, CDR2 YSYEKL. V was clipped by 3 bases and J by 0 bases; unmatched bases: 4. This CDR3 contains 15 residues. The CDR3 here is CASSQTGQGSYEQYF. Written as DNA, the CDR3 is TGCGCCAGCAGCCAGACTGGACAGGGCTCCTACGAGCAGTACTTC.

The chain joins TRBV6-5 to TRBJ1-2; D unclear. The germline V gene encodes CDR1 MNHEY and CDR2 SVGAGI. V lost 0 bases and J 8 bases, leaving 16 bases between the germline ends. This CDR3 has 15 amino acids. CDR3 region: CASSYSVQTPRGYTF. The CDR3 region has the DNA TGTGCCAGCAGTTACTCGGTGCAAACCCCACGGGGCTACACCTTC.

In nucleotides, the CDR3 is TGTGCCACCAGCAGGTCAGCCGTAGCGGGAGGACTGCAAGAGACCCAGTACTTC. Residues: CATSRSAVAGGLQETQYF. V gene TRBV15 combines with J gene TRBJ2-5; 10 bases map to TRBD2. Germline V gene lookup returns CDR1 LNHNV and CDR2 YYDKDF (reference sequence). V lost 3 bases, J lost 2 bases, and 12 bases stayed unmatched. The CDR3 length is 18 residues.

The chain employs TRBV7-9 and TRBJ1-1; D is possibly TRBD1 (6 bases). V lost 4 bases to trimming and J lost 1 base, with 10 bases between them. The CDR3 spans 14 residues. CDR1 is SEHNR and CDR2 is FQNEAQ in the germline V gene (reference sequence). The CDR3 sequence: CASSSGQTNTEAFF. CDR3 DNA sequence: TGTGCCAGCAGCTCCGGACAGACGAACACTGAAGCTTTCTTT.

The chain links TRBV13 to TRBJ2-3, with D maybe TRBD2 (6 bases). Germline-derived CDR1 and CDR2 are PRHDT and FYEKMQ (reference sequence). This CDR3 spans 16 amino acids. V lost 4 bases to trimming and J lost 0 bases, with 14 bases between them. CDR3 nucleotide sequence: TGTGCCAGCAGCTCCAGGAGCGGGTGGAGCACAGATACGCAGTATTTT. Its protein product is CASSSRSGWSTDTQYF.

The table lists this clone with a count of one. The chain combines TRBV10-3 with TRBJ1-1; possible D gene TRBD1, 5 bases. CDR3 length equals 15 residues. V lost 2 bases, J lost 4 bases, and 14 bases lay in between. Germline V gene data show CDR1 as ENHRY and CDR2 as SYGVKD. This chain's CDR3 is CAISELTGGGTEAFF. CDR3 DNA sequence: TGTGCCATCAGTGAGCTTACCGGGGGTGGCACTGAAGCTTTCTTT.

The V gene is TRBV27, the J gene TRBJ2-5; TRBD1 matches at 7 bases. Unmatched junction bases numbered 15, after V lost 4 bases and J lost 7 bases. The CDR3 runs 16 residues. Germline V gene lookup returns CDR1 MNHEY and CDR2 SMNVEV (reference sequence). The CDR3, as DNA: TGTGCCAGCAGTTCTCTGACAGGGAGCCCTTTGTTGACCCAGTACTTC. Protein product: CASSSLTGSPLLTQYF.

This clone has a single count. The genes are TRBV28 and TRBJ1-4; 9 nucleotides line up with TRBD1. The CDR3 is made up of 15 amino acids. J gave up 6 bases and V 5 bases, and 7 bases lay outside the gene matches. Looked up from germline, CDR1 is MDHEN and CDR2 is SYDVKM. The CDR3 region is CASSPNRGRYEKLFF. The CDR3 region has the DNA TGTGCCAGCAGTCCCAACAGGGGGCGTTATGAAAAACTGTTTTTT.

The chain joins TRBV5-4 to TRBJ2-2; perhaps TRBD1 as D (5 bases). The CDR3 has 13 amino acids. V gave up 0 bases and J gave up 6 bases, with 6 bases separating them. CDR1 is SGHNT and CDR2 is YYREEE in the germline V gene (reference sequence). The CDR3 sequence is CASSLGGPGELFF. Here the CDR3 DNA reads TGTGCCAGCAGCTTGGGGGGCCCCGGGGAGCTGTTTTTT.

J is TRBJ2-5 and V is TRBV20-1; D call uncertain. The V gene's germline CDR1 is DFQATT and CDR2 SNEGSKA (reference sequence). CDR3 length: 11 amino acids. The V and J ends lost 3 bases and 5 bases respectively, with 7 bases between them. CDR3 coding DNA: TGCAGTGCTAGTCTTAGGGAGACCCAGTACTTC. Translation: CSASLRETQYF.

In nucleotides, the CDR3 is TGTGCCAGCTCTAAAGACAAGAACACTGAAGCTTTCTTT. Its protein product is CASSKDKNTEAFF. V gene TRBV18 combines with J gene TRBJ1-1; no definite D call. This CDR3 is built from 13 residues. In germline, CDR1 is KGHSH, CDR2 LQKENI. Trimming removed 6 bases at V and 1 base at J, with 9 bases between.

This chain uses TRBV9 with TRBJ1-1, with 7 bases identical to TRBD1. Looked up from germline, CDR1 is SGDLS and CDR2 is YYNGEE. V lost 4 bases to trimming and J lost 6 bases; unmatched junction nucleotides: 12. This CDR3 has 15 amino acids. The DNA for the CDR3 is TGTGCCAGCAGCACAAACACAGGGGTTGGTGCTGAAGCTTTCTTT. Protein sequence: CASSTNTGVGAEAFF.

Only one count was recorded for this clone. V and J are TRBV19 and TRBJ2-2, with a weak D call TRBD2 (6 bases). Per germline, CDR1 LNHDA and CDR2 SQIVND (reference sequence). The V end was cut by 6 bases, the J end by 7 bases, with 18 bases between. The CDR3 has 15 residues. In DNA form, the CDR3 reads TGTGCCAGTAGGGGCCTGGGGGGTACCGGCGGGGAGCTGTTTTTT. Its translation is CASRGLGGTGGELFF.

The chain uses TRBV28 and TRBJ2-7; TRBD2 agrees at 9 bases. There are 17 residues in the CDR3. The germline V gene has CDR1 MDHEN and CDR2 SYDVKM. V lost 0 bases and J lost 2; bases outside the gene matches: 8. The CDR3 reads CASSLWGGSGSPYEQYF. CDR3 nucleotides: TGTGCCAGCAGTTTATGGGGGGGTAGCGGGAGCCCCTACGAGCAGTACTTC.

The genes are TRBV5-1 and TRBJ2-1; no clear D gene. The germline V gene encodes CDR1 SGHRS and CDR2 YFSETQ. The CDR3 runs 15 residues. Deletions cut 4 bases from V and 7 bases from J, with 18 bases between. CDR3 protein: CASSPGGLSVNEQFF. In DNA form, the CDR3 reads TGCGCCAGCAGCCCGGGTGGATTGTCTGTGAATGAGCAGTTCTTC. Combining the CDR3 with reference TRBV5-1 and TRBJ2-1 gives the whole variable domain KAGVTQTPRYLIKTRGQQVTLSCSPISGHRSVSWYQQTPGQGLQFLFEYFSETQRNKGNFPGRFSGRQFSNSRSEMNVSTLELGDSALYLCASSPGGLSVNEQFFGPGTRLTVL.

This sequence joins TRBV2 and TRBJ2-2, with 15 bases aligning to TRBD2. CDR1 and CDR2 from the germline V gene are SNHLY and FYNNEI. The CDR3 sequence is 14 residues long. The V gene end was trimmed by 8 bases and the J gene end by 6 bases; junction bases not matched to a gene: 1. The CDR3 bases are TGTGCCAGCTGGACTAGCGGGGGGGCCGGGGAGCTGTTTTTT. It encodes CASWTSGGAGELFF.

The chain uses TRBV29-1 and TRBJ2-3, with 10 bases that match TRBD2. Looked up from germline, CDR1 is SQVTM and CDR2 is ANQGSEA. This CDR3 contains 16 residues. Germline trimming cut 3 bases from V and 2 bases from J; bases unmatched to any gene: 8. CDR3 amino acids: CSVDGTSAYFTDTQYF. DNA for the CDR3: TGCAGCGTTGATGGGACTAGCGCCTATTTCACAGATACGCAGTATTTT.

The rearrangement links TRBV11-2 to TRBJ2-5; D unclear. The germline CDR1 and CDR2 sequences are SGHAT and FQNNGV. The CDR3 sequence is 13 residues long. The V gene lost 0 bases and the J gene lost 5 bases, with 7 bases spanning the gap. The CDR3 DNA reads TGTGCCAGCAGCTTAGAGCGCAGGGAGACCCAGTACTTC. This gives the protein CASSLERRETQYF. The full variable domain, rest sourced from reference TRBV11-2 and TRBJ2-5, is EAGVAQSPRYKIIEKRQSVAFWCNPISGHATLYWYQQILGQGPKLLIQFQNNGVVDDSQLPKDRFSAERLKGVDSTLKIQPAKLEDSAVYLCASSLERRETQYFGPGTRLLVL.

This chain links TRBV7-2 with TRBJ2-3; 7 bases match TRBD1. This CDR3 contains 15 residues. V was pared by 3 bases and J by 5 bases, with 8 bases of the junction left unmatched. From germline, CDR1 is SGHTA and CDR2 FQGNSA. The CDR3 nucleotides read TGTGCCAGCAGCTTGAACAGGGGTTCCCTAGATACGCAGTATTTT. Translation: CASSLNRGSLDTQYF.

This clone showed up just once. The V gene is TRBV5-4, the J gene TRBJ2-5, with 9 nucleotides matching TRBD1. The CDR3 is made up of 16 amino acids. Germline V lookup: CDR1 SGHNT, CDR2 YYREEE (reference sequence). Trimming cost V 1 base and J 3 bases; bases outside gene matches: 7. Here the CDR3 reads CASSLRQGGWEETQYF. For the CDR3, the DNA is TGTGCCAGCAGCTTGAGACAGGGGGGGTGGGAAGAGACCCAGTACTTC.

The chain links TRBV9 to TRBJ1-2, with 7 bases lining up with TRBD1. Per germline, CDR1 SGDLS and CDR2 YYNGEE. The ends lost 3 bases at V and 4 bases at J; junction bases unmatched: 6. The CDR3 sequence is 14 residues long. CDR3 coding DNA: TGTGCCAGCAGCGATCGGACAGGACGCTATGGCTACACCTTC. This codes for CASSDRTGRYGYTF.

The chain couples TRBV5-8 to TRBJ1-3; D remains ambiguous. Germline CDR1 and CDR2: SGHTS and YDEGEE. The germline V and J ends were trimmed by 4 bases and 0 bases, with 20 bases remaining between them. There are 18 residues in the CDR3. The CDR3 here is CASSPPNGRALSGNTIYF. The CDR3 bases are TGTGCCAGCAGCCCCCCTAATGGGAGGGCCCTCTCTGGAAACACCATATATTTT.

The chain is built from TRBV18 and TRBJ1-6; D may be TRBD1 (6 bases). The CDR3 spans 13 residues. Trimming left V 6 bases short and J 7 bases short, with 10 bases between. Germline V lookup: CDR1 KGHSH, CDR2 LQKENI. CDR3 sequence (DNA): TGTGCCAGCTCTCGGACAGACAATTCACCCCTCCACTTT. Translating gives CASSRTDNSPLHF.